This T cell receptor beta chain stems from a study of Ad26.COV2.S vaccination and SARS-CoV-2 variants. Overall study context: Ad26.COV2.S, an intramuscular injection, was given once or twice 56 days apart.

The CDR3 totals 17 residues. Germline-derived CDR1 and CDR2 are SGDLS and YYNGEE. V was cut by 0 bases and J by 9 bases, with 22 bases left in between. General study points: Measurement of non-spike TCR breadth gave similar results in vaccine and placebo recipients.

The treatment: 19 received Ad26.COV2.S at low or high dose, single or two shots; 5 received placebo; per-sample allocation not given. Following the first vaccine or placebo injection, samples were taken on day 63. Clones were read by immunoSEQ multiplex PCR, and TCRdb kept only the in-frame ones, dropping some. The sample contains some 390,000 clones, roughly 90% of which appear only once. This clone occurred a few times. Its antigen remains unidentified. The sequencing used peripheral blood, collected in a trial of Ad26.COV2.S vaccine versus placebo. This sequence joins TRBV9 and TRBJ1-3, with D uncertain. The receptor's source is a person aged 18-65 years who received the Ad26.COV2.S COVID-19 vaccine or a placebo. Here the CDR3 reads CASSVDDGWESRGTIYF. As DNA, the CDR3 is TGTGCCAGCAGCGTAGACGACGGGTGGGAATCCCGGGGCACCATATATTTT.